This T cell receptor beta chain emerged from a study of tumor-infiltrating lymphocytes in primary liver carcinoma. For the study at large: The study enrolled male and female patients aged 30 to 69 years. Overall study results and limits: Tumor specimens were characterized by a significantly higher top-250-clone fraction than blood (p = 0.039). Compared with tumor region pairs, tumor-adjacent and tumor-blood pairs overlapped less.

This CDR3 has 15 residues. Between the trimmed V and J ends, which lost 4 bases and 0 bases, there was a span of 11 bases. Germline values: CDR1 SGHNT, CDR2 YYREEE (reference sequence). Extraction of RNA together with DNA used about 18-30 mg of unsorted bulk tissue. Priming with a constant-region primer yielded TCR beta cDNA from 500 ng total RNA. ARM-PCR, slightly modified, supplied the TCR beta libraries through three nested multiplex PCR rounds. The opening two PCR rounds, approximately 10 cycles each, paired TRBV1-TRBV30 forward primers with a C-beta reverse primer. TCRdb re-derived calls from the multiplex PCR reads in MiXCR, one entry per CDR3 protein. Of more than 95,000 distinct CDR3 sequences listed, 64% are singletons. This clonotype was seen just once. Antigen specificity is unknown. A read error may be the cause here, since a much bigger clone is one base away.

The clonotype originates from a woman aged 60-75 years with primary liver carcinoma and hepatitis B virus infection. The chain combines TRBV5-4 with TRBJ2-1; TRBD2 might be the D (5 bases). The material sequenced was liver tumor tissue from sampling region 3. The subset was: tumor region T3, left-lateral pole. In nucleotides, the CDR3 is TGTGCCAGCAGCCAGCACGGGGTCTCCTACAATGAGCAGTTCTTC. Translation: CASSQHGVSYNEQFF.